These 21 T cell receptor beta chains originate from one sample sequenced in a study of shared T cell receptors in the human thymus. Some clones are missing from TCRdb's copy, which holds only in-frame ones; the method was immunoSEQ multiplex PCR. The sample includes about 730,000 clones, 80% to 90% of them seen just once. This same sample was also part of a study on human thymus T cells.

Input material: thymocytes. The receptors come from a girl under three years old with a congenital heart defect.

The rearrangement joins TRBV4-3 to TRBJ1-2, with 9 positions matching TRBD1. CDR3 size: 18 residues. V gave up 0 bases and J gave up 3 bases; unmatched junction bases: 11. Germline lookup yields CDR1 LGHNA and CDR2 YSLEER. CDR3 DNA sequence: TGCGCCAGCAGCCAAGAGCCCACGGACAGGGGACCTTACTATGGCTACACCTTC. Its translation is CASSQEPTDRGPYYGYTF.

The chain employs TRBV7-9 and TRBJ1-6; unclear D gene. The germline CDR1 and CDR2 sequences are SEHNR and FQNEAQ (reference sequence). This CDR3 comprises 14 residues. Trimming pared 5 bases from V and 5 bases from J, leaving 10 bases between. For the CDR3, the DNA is TGTGCCAGCAGCCCTCAGAAAGATAATTCACCCCTCCACTTT. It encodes CASSPQKDNSPLHF.

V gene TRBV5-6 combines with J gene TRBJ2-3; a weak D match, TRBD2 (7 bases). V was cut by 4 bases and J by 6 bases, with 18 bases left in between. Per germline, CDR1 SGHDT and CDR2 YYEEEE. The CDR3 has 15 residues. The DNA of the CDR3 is TGTGCCAGCAGCCCGCGGGGGCAGGGGTCCGATACGCAGTATTTT. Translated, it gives CASSPRGQGSDTQYF.

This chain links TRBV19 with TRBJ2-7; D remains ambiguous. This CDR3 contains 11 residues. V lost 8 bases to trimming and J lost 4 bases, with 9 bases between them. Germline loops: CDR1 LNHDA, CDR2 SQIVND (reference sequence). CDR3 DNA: TGTGCCAGTCGAGGAACGTACGAGCAGTACTTC. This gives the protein CASRGTYEQYF.

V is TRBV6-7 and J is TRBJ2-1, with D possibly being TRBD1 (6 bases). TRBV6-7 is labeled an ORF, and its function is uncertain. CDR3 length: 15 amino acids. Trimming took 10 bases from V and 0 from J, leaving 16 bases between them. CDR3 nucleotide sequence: TGTGCCACTTCAGCAGGGGTAAGCTCCTACAATGAGCAGTTCTTC. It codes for CATSAGVSSYNEQFF.

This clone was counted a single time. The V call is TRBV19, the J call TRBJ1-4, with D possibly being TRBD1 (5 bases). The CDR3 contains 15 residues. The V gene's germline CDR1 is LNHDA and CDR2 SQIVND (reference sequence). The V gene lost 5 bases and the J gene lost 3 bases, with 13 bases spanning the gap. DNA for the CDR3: TGTGCCAGTAGTCTCCACAGGAGATCTAATGAAAAACTGTTTTTT. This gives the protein CASSLHRRSNEKLFF.

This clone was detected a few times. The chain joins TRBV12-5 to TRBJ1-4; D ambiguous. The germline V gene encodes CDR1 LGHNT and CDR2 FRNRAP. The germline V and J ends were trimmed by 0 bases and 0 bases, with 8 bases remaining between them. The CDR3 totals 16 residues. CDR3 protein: CASGLVQPATNEKLFF. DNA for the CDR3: TGTGCTAGTGGTTTGGTACAGCCCGCAACTAATGAAAAACTGTTTTTT.

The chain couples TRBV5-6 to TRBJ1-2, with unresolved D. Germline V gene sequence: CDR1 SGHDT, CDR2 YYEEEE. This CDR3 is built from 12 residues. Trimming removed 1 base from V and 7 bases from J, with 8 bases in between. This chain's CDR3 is CASSLWASGYTF. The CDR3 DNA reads TGTGCCAGCAGCTTGTGGGCATCTGGCTACACCTTC.

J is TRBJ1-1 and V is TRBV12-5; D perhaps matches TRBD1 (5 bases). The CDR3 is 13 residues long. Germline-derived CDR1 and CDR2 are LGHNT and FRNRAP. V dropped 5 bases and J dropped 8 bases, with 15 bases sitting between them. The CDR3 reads CASGQGGATEAFF. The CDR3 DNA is TGTGCTAGTGGTCAGGGTGGAGCCACCGAAGCTTTCTTT.

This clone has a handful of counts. This chain's CDR3 is CARPLPHLTEAFF. CDR3 DNA sequence: TGTGCCAGGCCCTTACCCCACTTAACTGAAGCTTTCTTT. V and J are TRBV7-2 and TRBJ1-1; D not resolved. Looked up from germline, CDR1 is SGHTA and CDR2 is FQGNSA. V shed 9 bases and J shed 5 bases, with 16 bases lying between them. CDR3 length: 13 amino acids.

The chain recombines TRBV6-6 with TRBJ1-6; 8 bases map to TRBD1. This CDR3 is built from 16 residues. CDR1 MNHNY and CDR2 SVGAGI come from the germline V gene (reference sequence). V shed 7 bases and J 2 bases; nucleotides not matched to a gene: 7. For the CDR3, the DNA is TGTGCCAGCATGACAGGGGTTAACCCCTATAATTCACCCCTCCACTTT. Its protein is CASMTGVNPYNSPLHF.

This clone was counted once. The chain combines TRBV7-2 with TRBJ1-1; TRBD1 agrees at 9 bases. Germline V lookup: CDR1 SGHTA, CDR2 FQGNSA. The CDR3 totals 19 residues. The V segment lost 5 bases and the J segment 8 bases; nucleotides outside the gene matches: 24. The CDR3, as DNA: TGTGCCAGCAGCCCCGGAGCTTTAAGGGACAGGGAGGAATCGGACGAAGCTTTCTTT. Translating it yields CASSPGALRDREESDEAFF.

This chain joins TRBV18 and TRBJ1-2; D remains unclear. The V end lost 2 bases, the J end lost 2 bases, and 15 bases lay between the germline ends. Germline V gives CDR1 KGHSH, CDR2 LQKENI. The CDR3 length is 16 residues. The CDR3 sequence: CASSPCSGVENYGYTF. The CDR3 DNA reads TGTGCCAGCTCACCATGTTCGGGAGTTGAAAACTATGGCTACACCTTC.

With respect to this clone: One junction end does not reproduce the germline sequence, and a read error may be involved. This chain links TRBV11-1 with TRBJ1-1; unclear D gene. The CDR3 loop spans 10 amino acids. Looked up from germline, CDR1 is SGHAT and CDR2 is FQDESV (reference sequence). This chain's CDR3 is CASSPTSGEF. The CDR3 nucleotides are TGTGCCAGCAGCCCAACCTCCGGGGAGTTT.

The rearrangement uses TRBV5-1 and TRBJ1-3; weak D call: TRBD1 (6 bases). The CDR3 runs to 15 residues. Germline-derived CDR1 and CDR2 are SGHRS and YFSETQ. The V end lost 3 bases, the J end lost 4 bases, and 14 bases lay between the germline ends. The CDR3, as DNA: TGCGCCAGCAGCTGGAGATCGGGGGGCGGAAACACCATATATTTT. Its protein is CASSWRSGGGNTIYF.

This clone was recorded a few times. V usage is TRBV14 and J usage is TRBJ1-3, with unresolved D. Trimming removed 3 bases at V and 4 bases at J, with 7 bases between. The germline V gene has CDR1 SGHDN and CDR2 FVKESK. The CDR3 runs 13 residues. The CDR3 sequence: CASSHPRGNTIYF. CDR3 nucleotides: TGTGCCAGCAGCCACCCCAGAGGAAACACCATATATTTT.

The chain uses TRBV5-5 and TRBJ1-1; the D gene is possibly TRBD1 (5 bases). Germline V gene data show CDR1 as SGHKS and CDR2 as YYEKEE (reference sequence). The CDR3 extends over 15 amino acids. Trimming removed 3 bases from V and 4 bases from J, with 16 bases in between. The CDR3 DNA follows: TGTGCCAGCAGCTCGGAGGGGCTCCGTAGCACTGAAGCTTTCTTT. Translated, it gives CASSSEGLRSTEAFF.

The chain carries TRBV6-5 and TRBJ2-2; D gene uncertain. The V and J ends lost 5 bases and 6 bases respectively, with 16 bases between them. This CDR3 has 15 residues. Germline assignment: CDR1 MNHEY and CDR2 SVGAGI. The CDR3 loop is CASSPLYGLSGELFF. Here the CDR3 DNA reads TGTGCCAGCAGTCCGCTTTACGGTCTGTCCGGGGAGCTGTTTTTT.

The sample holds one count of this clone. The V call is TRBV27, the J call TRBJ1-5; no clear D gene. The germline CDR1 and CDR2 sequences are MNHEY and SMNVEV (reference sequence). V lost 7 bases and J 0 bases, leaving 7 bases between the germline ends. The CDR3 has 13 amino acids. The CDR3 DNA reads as TGTGCCAGCAAGCCGTCTAGCAATCAGCCCCAGCATTTT. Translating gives CASKPSSNQPQHF.

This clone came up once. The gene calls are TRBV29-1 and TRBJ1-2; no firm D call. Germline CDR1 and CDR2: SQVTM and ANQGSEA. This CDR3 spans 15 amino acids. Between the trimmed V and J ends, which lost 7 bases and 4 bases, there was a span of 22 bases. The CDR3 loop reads CSAAIHGKGCYGYTF. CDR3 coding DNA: TGCAGCGCCGCCATACACGGGAAAGGGTGCTATGGCTACACCTTC.

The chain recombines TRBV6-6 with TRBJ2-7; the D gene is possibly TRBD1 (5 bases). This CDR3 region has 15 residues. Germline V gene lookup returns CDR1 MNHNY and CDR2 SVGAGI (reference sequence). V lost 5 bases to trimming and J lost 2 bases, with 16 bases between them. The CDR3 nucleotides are TGTGCCAGCAGTAAGTCAGGAAAGGGGCCCTACGAGCAGTACTTC. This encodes CASSKSGKGPYEQYF.